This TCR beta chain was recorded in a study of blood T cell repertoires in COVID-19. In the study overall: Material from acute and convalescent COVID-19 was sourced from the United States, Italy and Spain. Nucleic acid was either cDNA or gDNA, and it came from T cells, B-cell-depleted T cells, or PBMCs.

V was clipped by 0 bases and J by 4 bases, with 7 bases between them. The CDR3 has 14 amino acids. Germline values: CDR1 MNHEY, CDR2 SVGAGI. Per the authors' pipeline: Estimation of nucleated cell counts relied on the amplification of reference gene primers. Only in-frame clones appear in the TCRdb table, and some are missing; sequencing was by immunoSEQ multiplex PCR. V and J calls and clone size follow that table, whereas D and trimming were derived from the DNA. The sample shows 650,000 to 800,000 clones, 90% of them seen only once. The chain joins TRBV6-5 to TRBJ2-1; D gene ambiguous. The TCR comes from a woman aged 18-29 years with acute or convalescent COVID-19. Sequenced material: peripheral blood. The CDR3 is CASSYSRSYNEQFF. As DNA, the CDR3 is TGTGCCAGCAGTTACTCCCGCAGTTACAATGAGCAGTTCTTC.